A selection of T cell receptor beta chains follows, all from one sample in a study of blood T cell repertoires in COVID-19. Produced via immunoSEQ multiplex PCR; TCRdb's table is partial and in-frame only. The repertoire holds about 270,000 clones, with 65% to 90% as singletons. The sequencing sample was made of PBMCs or T cells enriched from blood (not recorded which). The receptors stem from a woman between 50 and 59 years old with acute COVID-19. Each CDR3 is given with its conserved first and last residue. The D gene is left open where the match is weak. Where a row states a size, it is once, few, many or the class of an expanded clone; other rows omit it.

V gene: TRBV30; clone size: NA; D gene: NA; J gene: TRBJ1-1; CDR3 DNA: TGTGCCGGTAGGAGGGACACTGAAGCTTTCTTT; CDR3 protein: CAGRRDTEAFF
V gene: TRBV29-1; clone size: NA; D gene: TRBD1; J gene: TRBJ1-1; CDR3 DNA: TGCAGCGAAAAAGGACAGGGGATGAACACTGAAGCTTTCTTT; CDR3 protein: CSEKGQGMNTEAFF
V gene: TRBV19; clone size: NA; D gene: NA; J gene: TRBJ1-2; CDR3 DNA: TGTGCCAGTAGTATAAGACCGGGTGGCTACACCTTC; CDR3 protein: CASSIRPGGYTF
V gene: TRBV27; clone size: NA; D gene: NA; J gene: TRBJ2-3; CDR3 DNA: TGTGCCAGCAGCCAGCGAATACGCACAGATACGCAGTATTTT; CDR3 protein: CASSQRIRTDTQYF
V gene: TRBV18; clone size: NA; D gene: TRBD1; J gene: TRBJ1-4; CDR3 DNA: TGTGCCAGCTCACCGACAGGGCCTGAAAAACTGTTTTTT; CDR3 protein: CASSPTGPEKLFF
V gene: TRBV21-1; clone size: NA; D gene: NA; J gene: TRBJ2-7; CDR3 DNA: TGTGCCTCTACGCCCGCACCGGGACAGGGACCCTACGAGCAGTACTTC; CDR3 protein: CASTPAPGQGPYEQYF
V gene: TRBV2; clone size: NA; D gene: TRBD1; J gene: TRBJ1-1; CDR3 DNA: TGTGCCAGCAGCCTCACCAGGGGGTACGGCACTGAAGCTTTCTTT; CDR3 protein: CASSLTRGYGTEAFF
V gene: TRBV7-9; clone size: once; D gene: TRBD1; J gene: TRBJ1-4; CDR3 DNA: TGTGCCAGCAGCGTATTCGGACAGGGGGGCGAAAAACTGTTTTTT; CDR3 protein: CASSVFGQGGEKLFF
V gene: TRBV6-2/TRBV6-3; clone size: NA; D gene: TRBD2; J gene: TRBJ2-5; CDR3 DNA: TGTGCCAGCAGCGGCGGGGGGGCCCAAGAGACCCAGTACTTC; CDR3 protein: CASSGGGAQETQYF
V gene: TRBV5-1; clone size: NA; D gene: NA; J gene: TRBJ1-5; CDR3 DNA: TGCGCCAGCAGCTTGGTGCCAGGGAGCAATCAGCCCCAGCATTTT; CDR3 protein: CASSLVPGSNQPQHF
V gene: TRBV30; clone size: few; D gene: NA; J gene: TRBJ1-6; CDR3 DNA: TGTGCCTGGAGTCGGACAGTAAGCTCCTATAATTCACCCCTCCACTTT; CDR3 protein: CAWSRTVSSYNSPLHF
V gene: TRBV6-5; clone size: many; D gene: NA; J gene: TRBJ1-5; CDR3 DNA: TGTGCCAGCAGTTACTCGAGGACGGGGAATCAGCCCCAGCATTTT; CDR3 protein: CASSYSRTGNQPQHF
V gene: TRBV3-1/TRBV3-2; clone size: NA; D gene: NA; J gene: TRBJ1-6; CDR3 DNA: TGTGCCAGCAGCCAAGTCCACAGGGCTTCACCCCTCCACTTT; CDR3 protein: CASSQVHRASPLHF
V gene: TRBV5-6; clone size: NA; D gene: NA; J gene: TRBJ1-2; CDR3 DNA: TGTGCCAGCAGCGTTACAGGACGGGCCTATGGCTACACCTTC; CDR3 protein: CASSVTGRAYGYTF
V gene: TRBV7-6; clone size: NA; D gene: TRBD1; J gene: TRBJ1-1; CDR3 DNA: TGTGCCAGCAGCCCGGGACAGGGTCCCACTGAAGCTTTCTTT; CDR3 protein: CASSPGQGPTEAFF
V gene: TRBV5-6; clone size: NA; D gene: TRBD1; J gene: TRBJ1-5; CDR3 DNA: TGTGCCAGCAGCTTCGGTCCCAGGGGGCTTAACAATCAGCCCCAGCATTTT; CDR3 protein: CASSFGPRGLNNQPQHF
V gene: TRBV5-1; clone size: NA; D gene: NA; J gene: TRBJ2-7; CDR3 DNA: TGCGCCAGCAGCTTGGCCCTAGCTTCAGACGAGCAGTACTTC; CDR3 protein: CASSLALASDEQYF
V gene: TRBV19; clone size: NA; D gene: NA; J gene: TRBJ1-2; CDR3 DNA: TGTGCCAGTAGTACTCGAACCGGACAGTTCTATGGCTACACCTTC; CDR3 protein: CASSTRTGQFYGYTF
V gene: TRBV6-5; clone size: NA; D gene: NA; J gene: TRBJ1-3; CDR3 DNA: TGTGCCAGCAGTTACTCGGGCAGCTCTGGAAACACCATATATTTT; CDR3 protein: CASSYSGSSGNTIYF
V gene: TRBV16; clone size: NA; D gene: NA; J gene: TRBJ2-7; CDR3 DNA: TGTGCCAGCAGCCAAAATACAGGGTCCTACGAGCAGTACTTC; CDR3 protein: CASSQNTGSYEQYF
V gene: TRBV4-3; clone size: NA; D gene: NA; J gene: TRBJ1-1; CDR3 DNA: TGCGCCAGCAGCCAAGGATTATCGGGGGTGACTGAAGCTTTCTTT; CDR3 protein: CASSQGLSGVTEAFF
V gene: TRBV5-1; clone size: NA; D gene: NA; J gene: TRBJ1-2; CDR3 DNA: TGCGCCAGCAGCTCGACAGAAAACTATGGCTACACCTTC; CDR3 protein: CASSSTENYGYTF
V gene: TRBV19; clone size: once; D gene: NA; J gene: TRBJ2-6; CDR3 DNA: TGTGCCAGTAGCATAACAGGGATGGCTGGGGCCAACGTCCTGACTTTC; CDR3 protein: CASSITGMAGANVLTF
V gene: TRBV29-1; clone size: NA; D gene: TRBD1; J gene: TRBJ1-2; CDR3 DNA: TGCAGGGTTGGGGGACAGAAGTATGGCTACACCTTC; CDR3 protein: CRVGGQKYGYTF
V gene: TRBV7-7; clone size: NA; D gene: NA; J gene: TRBJ2-2; CDR3 DNA: TGTGCTAGCAGGACAGCCTTCGGCACCGGGGAGCTGTTTTTT; CDR3 protein: CASRTAFGTGELFF
V gene: TRBV9; clone size: NA; D gene: NA; J gene: TRBJ2-2; CDR3 DNA: TGTGCCAGCAGCGTAGTCCCCAGGGCTGACGGGGAGCTGTTTTTT; CDR3 protein: CASSVVPRADGELFF
V gene: TRBV11-1; clone size: NA; D gene: TRBD2; J gene: TRBJ2-3; CDR3 DNA: TGTGCCAGCAGCTTTCGCCCGGCGACTAGCCCCGATACGCAGTATTTT; CDR3 protein: CASSFRPATSPDTQYF
V gene: TRBV9; clone size: few; D gene: NA; J gene: TRBJ1-6; CDR3 DNA: TGTGCCAGCAGCGGATTGACAGTTAATTCACCCCTCCACTTT; CDR3 protein: CASSGLTVNSPLHF
V gene: TRBV29-1; clone size: NA; D gene: NA; J gene: TRBJ2-5; CDR3 DNA: TGCAGCGTGGAAGGTCATATCGGAGAGACCCAGTACTTC; CDR3 protein: CSVEGHIGETQYF
V gene: TRBV25-1; clone size: NA; D gene: TRBD1; J gene: TRBJ1-2; CDR3 DNA: TGTGCCAGCAGTGAATTGGGACAGGGGCGTGGCTACACCTTC; CDR3 protein: CASSELGQGRGYTF
V gene: TRBV30; clone size: NA; D gene: TRBD1; J gene: TRBJ2-3; CDR3 DNA: TGTGCCTGGAGTTCTTCCGGACAGGCCAGCACAGATACGCAGTATTTT; CDR3 protein: CAWSSSGQASTDTQYF
V gene: TRBV18; clone size: NA; D gene: NA; J gene: TRBJ1-4; CDR3 DNA: TGTGCCAGCTCACCATCCGGGTTTGAAAAACTGTTTTTT; CDR3 protein: CASSPSGFEKLFF
V gene: TRBV7-2; clone size: NA; D gene: NA; J gene: TRBJ2-2; CDR3 DNA: TGTGCCAGCAGCTTAAAGGTTGGGGCGACCGCAACAAACACCGGGGAGCTGTTTTTT; CDR3 protein: CASSLKVGATATNTGELFF
V gene: TRBV2; clone size: NA; D gene: NA; J gene: TRBJ1-5; CDR3 DNA: TGTGCCAGCAGCGCGGGGACGGAGAGCAATCAGCCCCAGCATTTT; CDR3 protein: CASSAGTESNQPQHF
V gene: TRBV18; clone size: NA; D gene: NA; J gene: TRBJ1-1; CDR3 DNA: TGTGCCAGCTCACCAGTTAGACAGGAGAACACTGAAGCTTTCTTT; CDR3 protein: CASSPVRQENTEAFF
V gene: TRBV5-1; clone size: NA; D gene: TRBD1; J gene: TRBJ1-1; CDR3 DNA: TGCGCCAGCAGCTGGGGGGACAGGGAGGGCACTGAAGCTTTCTTT; CDR3 protein: CASSWGDREGTEAFF
V gene: TRBV10-3; clone size: NA; D gene: NA; J gene: TRBJ2-2; CDR3 DNA: TGTGCCATCACCATGGGGGCGAGTTCGAACACCGGGGAGCTGTTTTTT; CDR3 protein: CAITMGASSNTGELFF
V gene: TRBV7-9; clone size: few; D gene: TRBD1; J gene: TRBJ1-2; CDR3 DNA: TGTGCCAGCATCTCTATGAACAGGGGAGGCTACACCTTC; CDR3 protein: CASISMNRGGYTF
V gene: TRBV5-1; clone size: NA; D gene: NA; J gene: TRBJ2-7; CDR3 DNA: TGCGCCAGCAGCACCTCGGGACAACTCTACGAGCAGTACTTC; CDR3 protein: CASSTSGQLYEQYF
V gene: TRBV5-6; clone size: NA; D gene: NA; J gene: TRBJ1-1; CDR3 DNA: TGTGCCAGCAGCCTGGGGGGAGAGTCTGCTTTCTTT; CDR3 protein: CASSLGGESAFF
V gene: TRBV15; clone size: once; D gene: TRBD1; J gene: TRBJ1-2; CDR3 DNA: TGTGCCACCGCGGGTAATTCAGGGGGCGGCTACACCTTC; CDR3 protein: CATAGNSGGGYTF
V gene: TRBV5-1; clone size: NA; D gene: TRBD2; J gene: TRBJ2-1; CDR3 DNA: TGCGCCAGCAGCTTGGACGCGTCGGGGGGCAATGAGCAGTTCTTC; CDR3 protein: CASSLDASGGNEQFF
V gene: TRBV30; clone size: NA; D gene: NA; J gene: TRBJ2-3; CDR3 DNA: TGTGCCTGGAGTTCCGGACTTAGCACAGATACGCAGTATTTT; CDR3 protein: CAWSSGLSTDTQYF
V gene: TRBV13; clone size: NA; D gene: NA; J gene: TRBJ2-1; CDR3 DNA: TGTGCCAGCCAATTAACGGACAGCAAGCAGTTCTTC; CDR3 protein: CASQLTDSKQFF
V gene: TRBV3-1/TRBV3-2; clone size: few; D gene: NA; J gene: TRBJ1-4; CDR3 DNA: TGTGCCAGCAGCCCACAGGTTGAAAAAGAAAAACTGTTTTTT; CDR3 protein: CASSPQVEKEKLFF
V gene: TRBV30; clone size: once; D gene: NA; J gene: TRBJ1-5; CDR3 DNA: TGTGCCTGGAGTGTAGCCGGGATTCAGCCCCAGCATTTT; CDR3 protein: CAWSVAGIQPQHF
V gene: TRBV10-2; clone size: NA; D gene: TRBD2; J gene: TRBJ2-3; CDR3 DNA: TGCGCCAGCAGTGAGGGATACGGGGGGGCCGGGTCAGCAGATACGCAGTATTTT; CDR3 protein: CASSEGYGGAGSADTQYF
V gene: TRBV28; clone size: NA; D gene: NA; J gene: TRBJ1-1; CDR3 DNA: TGTGCCAGCAGGGAATATGGAGACACTGAAGCTTTCTTT; CDR3 protein: CASREYGDTEAFF
V gene: TRBV7-9; clone size: NA; D gene: NA; J gene: TRBJ1-5; CDR3 DNA: TGTGCCAGCAGCTTAGGAGGGTACAATCAGCCCCAGCATTTT; CDR3 protein: CASSLGGYNQPQHF
V gene: TRBV6-5; clone size: NA; D gene: NA; J gene: TRBJ1-6; CDR3 DNA: TGTGCCAGCAGTTTCTCCAGGGTAAACTCGAATTCACCCCTCCACTTT; CDR3 protein: CASSFSRVNSNSPLHF
V gene: TRBV5-4; clone size: NA; D gene: NA; J gene: TRBJ2-7; CDR3 DNA: TGTGCCAGCAGTTCAGTGACAGGCATCGAGCAGTACTTC; CDR3 protein: CASSSVTGIEQYF
V gene: TRBV30; clone size: NA; D gene: TRBD1; J gene: TRBJ1-5; CDR3 DNA: TGTGCCTACAGCGAACCGACAGGGAGAGGGAGCAATCAGCCCCAGCATTTT; CDR3 protein: CAYSEPTGRGSNQPQHF
V gene: TRBV9; clone size: NA; D gene: TRBD2; J gene: TRBJ2-1; CDR3 DNA: TGTGCCAGCAGCGTAGTAACTAGCGGGGGGGCCTACTCCTACAATGAGCAGTTCTTC; CDR3 protein: CASSVVTSGGAYSYNEQFF